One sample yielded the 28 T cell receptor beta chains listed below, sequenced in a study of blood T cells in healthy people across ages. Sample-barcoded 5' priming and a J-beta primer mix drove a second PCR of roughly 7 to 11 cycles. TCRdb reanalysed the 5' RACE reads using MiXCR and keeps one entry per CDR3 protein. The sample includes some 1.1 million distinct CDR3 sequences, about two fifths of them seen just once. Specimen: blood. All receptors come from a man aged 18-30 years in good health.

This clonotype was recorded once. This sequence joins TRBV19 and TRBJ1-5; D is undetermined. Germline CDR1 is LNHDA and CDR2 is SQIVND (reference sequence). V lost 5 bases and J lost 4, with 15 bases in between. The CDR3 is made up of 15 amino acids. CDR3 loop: CASSRARRENQPQHF. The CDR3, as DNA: TGTGCCAGTAGTCGCGCACGACGGGAAAATCAGCCCCAGCATTTT.

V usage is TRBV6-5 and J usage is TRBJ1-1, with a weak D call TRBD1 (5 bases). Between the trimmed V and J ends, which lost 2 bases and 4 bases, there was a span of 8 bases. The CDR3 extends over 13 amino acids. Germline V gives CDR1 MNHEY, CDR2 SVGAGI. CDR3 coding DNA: TGTGCCAGCAGTTACCCCGACAGCACTGAAGCTTTCTTT. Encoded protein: CASSYPDSTEAFF.

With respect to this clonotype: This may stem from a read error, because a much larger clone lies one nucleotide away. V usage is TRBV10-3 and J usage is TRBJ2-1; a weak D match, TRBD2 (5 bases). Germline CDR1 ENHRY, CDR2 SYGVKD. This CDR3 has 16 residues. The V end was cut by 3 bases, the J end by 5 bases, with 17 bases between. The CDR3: CAISEPVGERNNEQFF. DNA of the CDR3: TGTGCCATCAGTGAACCCGTCGGGGAGCGGAACAATGAGCAGTTCTTC.

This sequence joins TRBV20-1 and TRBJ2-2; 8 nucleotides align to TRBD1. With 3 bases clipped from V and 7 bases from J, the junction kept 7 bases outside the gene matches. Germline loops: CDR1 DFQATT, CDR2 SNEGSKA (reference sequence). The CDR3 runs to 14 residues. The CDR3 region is CSARATGVGGELFF. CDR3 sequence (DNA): TGCAGTGCTAGGGCGACAGGGGTCGGCGGGGAGCTGTTTTTT.

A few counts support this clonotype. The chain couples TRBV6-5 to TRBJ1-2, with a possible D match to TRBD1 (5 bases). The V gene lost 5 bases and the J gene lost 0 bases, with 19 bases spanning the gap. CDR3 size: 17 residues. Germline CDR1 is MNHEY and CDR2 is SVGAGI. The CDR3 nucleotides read TGTGCCAGCAGTAACCAAATCGGGGACGCATCTAACTATGGCTACACCTTC. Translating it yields CASSNQIGDASNYGYTF.

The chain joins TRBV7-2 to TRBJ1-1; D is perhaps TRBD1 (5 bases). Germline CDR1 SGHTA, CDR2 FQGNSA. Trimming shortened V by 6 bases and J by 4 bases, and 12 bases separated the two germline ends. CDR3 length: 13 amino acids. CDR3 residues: CASSSQVATEAFF. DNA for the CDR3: TGTGCCAGCAGTTCACAGGTGGCCACTGAAGCTTTCTTT.

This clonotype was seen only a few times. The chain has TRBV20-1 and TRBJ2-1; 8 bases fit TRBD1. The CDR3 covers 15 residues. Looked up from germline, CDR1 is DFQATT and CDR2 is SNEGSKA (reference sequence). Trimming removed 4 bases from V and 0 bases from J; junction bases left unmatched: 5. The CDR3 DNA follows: TGCAGTGCTACTACTACAGGGGGCTCCTACAATGAGCAGTTCTTC. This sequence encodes CSATTTGGSYNEQFF.

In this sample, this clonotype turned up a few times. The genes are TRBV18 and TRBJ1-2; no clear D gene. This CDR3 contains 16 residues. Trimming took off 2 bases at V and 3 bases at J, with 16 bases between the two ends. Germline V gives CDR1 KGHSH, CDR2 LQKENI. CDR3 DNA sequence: TGTGCCAGCTCACCATCGATTGTTGGTGGAGACTATGGCTACACCTTC. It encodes CASSPSIVGGDYGYTF. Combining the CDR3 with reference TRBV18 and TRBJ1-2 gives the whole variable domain NAGVMQNPRHLVRRRGQEARLRCSPMKGHSHVYWYRQLPEEGLKFMVYLQKENIIDESGMPKERFSAEFPKEGPSILRIQQVVRGDSAAYFCASSPSIVGGDYGYTFGSGTRLTVV.

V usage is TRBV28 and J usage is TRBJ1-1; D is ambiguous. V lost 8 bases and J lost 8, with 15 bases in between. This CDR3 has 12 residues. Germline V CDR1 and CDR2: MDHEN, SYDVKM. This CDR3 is CASLTGSLEAFF. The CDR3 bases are TGTGCCAGCCTCACGGGGAGCCTGGAAGCTTTCTTT.

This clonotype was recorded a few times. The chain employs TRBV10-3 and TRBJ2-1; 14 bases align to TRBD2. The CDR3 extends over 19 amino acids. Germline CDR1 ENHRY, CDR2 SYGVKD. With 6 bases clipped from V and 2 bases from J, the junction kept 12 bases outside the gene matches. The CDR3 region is CAIRDGTSGGYVPYNEQFF. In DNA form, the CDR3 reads TGTGCCATCAGGGATGGGACTAGCGGGGGCTATGTTCCCTACAATGAGCAGTTCTTC.

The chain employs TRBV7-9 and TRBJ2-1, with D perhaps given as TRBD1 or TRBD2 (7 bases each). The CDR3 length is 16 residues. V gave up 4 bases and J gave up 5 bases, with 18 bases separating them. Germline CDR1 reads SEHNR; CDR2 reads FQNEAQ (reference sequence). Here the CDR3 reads CASSWRQGLLNNEQFF. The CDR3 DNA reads TGTGCCAGCAGCTGGCGACAGGGACTACTTAACAATGAGCAGTTCTTC.

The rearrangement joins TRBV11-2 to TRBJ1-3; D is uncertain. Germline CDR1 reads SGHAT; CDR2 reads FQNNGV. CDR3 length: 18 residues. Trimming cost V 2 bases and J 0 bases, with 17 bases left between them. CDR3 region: CASSLKGRAFNSGNTIYF. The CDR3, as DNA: TGTGCCAGCAGCTTAAAAGGACGGGCGTTCAACTCTGGAAACACCATATATTTT.

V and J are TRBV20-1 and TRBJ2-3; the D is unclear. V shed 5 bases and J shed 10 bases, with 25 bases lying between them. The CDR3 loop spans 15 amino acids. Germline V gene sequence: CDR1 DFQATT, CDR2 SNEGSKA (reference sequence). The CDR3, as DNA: TGCAGTGCTGTCATCCTCGGCCTAACCGGAAGCGCGCAGTATTTT. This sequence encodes CSAVILGLTGSAQYF.

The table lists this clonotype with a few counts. CDR3 nucleotides: TGTGCCAGCTCACCACCGCAGCAGCCCCAGCATTTT. Protein product: CASSPPQQPQHF. V usage is TRBV18 and J usage is TRBJ1-5; D call uncertain. The ends were cut back, 0 bases at V and 7 bases at J, with 4 bases in the middle. Germline CDR1 is KGHSH and CDR2 is LQKENI. CDR3 length: 12 amino acids.

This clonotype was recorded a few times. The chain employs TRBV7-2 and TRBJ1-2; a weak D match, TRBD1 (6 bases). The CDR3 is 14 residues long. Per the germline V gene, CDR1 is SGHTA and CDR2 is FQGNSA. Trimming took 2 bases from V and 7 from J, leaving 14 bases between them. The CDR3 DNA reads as TGTGCCAGCAGCTTACGTCCGACAGGTGGTGGCTACACCTTC. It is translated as CASSLRPTGGGYTF.

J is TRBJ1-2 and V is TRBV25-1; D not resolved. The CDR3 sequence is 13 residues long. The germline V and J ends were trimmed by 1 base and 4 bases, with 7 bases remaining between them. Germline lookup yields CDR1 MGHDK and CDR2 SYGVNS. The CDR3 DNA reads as TGTGCCAGCAGTGAATGGAAGGGCTATGGCTACACCTTC. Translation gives CASSEWKGYGYTF.

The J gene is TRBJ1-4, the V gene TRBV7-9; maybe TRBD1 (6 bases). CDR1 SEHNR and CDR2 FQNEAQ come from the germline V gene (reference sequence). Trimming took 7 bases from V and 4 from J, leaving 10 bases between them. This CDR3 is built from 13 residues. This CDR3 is CASMRGDNEKLFF. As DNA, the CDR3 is TGTGCCAGCATGAGGGGGGATAATGAAAAACTGTTTTTT.

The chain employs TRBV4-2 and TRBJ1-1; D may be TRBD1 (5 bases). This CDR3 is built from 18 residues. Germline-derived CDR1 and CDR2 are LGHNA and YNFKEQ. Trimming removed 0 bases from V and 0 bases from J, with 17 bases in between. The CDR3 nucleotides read TGTGCCAGCAGCCAAGATGTGGGGCGGGGGGTAATGAACACTGAAGCTTTCTTT. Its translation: CASSQDVGRGVMNTEAFF.

CDR3 sequence (DNA): TGCGCCAGCAGGTCGGACCCGGGGGGCACAGATACGCAGTATTTT. Translated: CASRSDPGGTDTQYF. This chain uses TRBV5-1 with TRBJ2-3, with D possibly matching TRBD2 (6 bases). Per germline, CDR1 SGHRS and CDR2 YFSETQ. V dropped 5 bases and J dropped 1 base, with 14 bases sitting between them. The CDR3 sequence is 15 residues long.

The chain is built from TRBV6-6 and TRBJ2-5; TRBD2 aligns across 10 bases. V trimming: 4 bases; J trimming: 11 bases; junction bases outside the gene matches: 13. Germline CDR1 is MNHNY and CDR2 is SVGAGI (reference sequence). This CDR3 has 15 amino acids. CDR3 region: CASSSSGGGYNEQYF. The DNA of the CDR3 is TGTGCCAGCAGTTCAAGCGGGGGGGGGTACAATGAGCAGTACTTC.

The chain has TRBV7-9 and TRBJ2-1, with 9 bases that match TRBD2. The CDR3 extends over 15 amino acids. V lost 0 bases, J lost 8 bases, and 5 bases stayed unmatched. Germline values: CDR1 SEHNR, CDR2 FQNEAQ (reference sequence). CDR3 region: CASSLALAGPDEQFF. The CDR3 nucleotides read TGTGCCAGCAGCTTAGCCCTAGCGGGGCCTGATGAGCAGTTCTTC.

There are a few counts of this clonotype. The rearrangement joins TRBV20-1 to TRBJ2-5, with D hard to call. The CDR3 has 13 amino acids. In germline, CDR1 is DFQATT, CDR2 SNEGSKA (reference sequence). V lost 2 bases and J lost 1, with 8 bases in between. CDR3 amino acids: CSARMAAQETQYF. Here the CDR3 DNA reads TGCAGTGCTAGAATGGCAGCCCAAGAGACCCAGTACTTC.

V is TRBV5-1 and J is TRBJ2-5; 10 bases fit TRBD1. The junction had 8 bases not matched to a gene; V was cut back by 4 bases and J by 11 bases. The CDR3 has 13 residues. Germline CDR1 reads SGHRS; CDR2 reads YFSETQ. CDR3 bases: TGCGCCAGCAGCGGGACAGGGGACAATGAGCAGTACTTC. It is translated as CASSGTGDNEQYF.

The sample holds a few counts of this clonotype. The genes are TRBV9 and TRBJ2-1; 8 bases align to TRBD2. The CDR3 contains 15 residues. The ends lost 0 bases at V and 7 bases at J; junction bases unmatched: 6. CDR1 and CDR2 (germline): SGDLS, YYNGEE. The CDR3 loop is CASSVAGGAANEQFF. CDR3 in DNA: TGTGCCAGCAGCGTAGCCGGGGGGGCCGCAAATGAGCAGTTCTTC.

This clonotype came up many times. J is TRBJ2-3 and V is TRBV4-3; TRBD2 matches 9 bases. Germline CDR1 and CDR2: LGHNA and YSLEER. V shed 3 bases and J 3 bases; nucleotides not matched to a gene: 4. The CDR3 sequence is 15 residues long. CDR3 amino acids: CASSQRAGGTDTQYF. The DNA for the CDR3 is TGCGCCAGCAGCCAGAGAGCGGGAGGAACAGATACGCAGTATTTT.

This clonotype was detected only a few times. The CDR3 loop is CASSSGQANYGYTF. The CDR3 coding sequence is TGTGCCAGCAGCTCGGGACAGGCAAACTATGGCTACACCTTC. V usage is TRBV12-3 or TRBV12-4 and J usage is TRBJ1-2; 8 positions match TRBD1. CDR3 size: 14 residues. Unmatched junction bases numbered 5, after V lost 6 bases and J lost 2 bases.

The CDR3 DNA sequence: TGTGCCAGCAGCACCCGGACAGGGGACCGACAGCCCCAGCATTTT. Translated, it gives CASSTRTGDRQPQHF. This rearrangement joins TRBV5-5 to TRBJ1-5; 9 bases map to TRBD1. CDR3 size: 15 residues. J gave up 7 bases and V 4 bases, and 9 bases lay outside the gene matches. In germline, CDR1 is SGHKS, CDR2 YYEKEE (reference sequence).

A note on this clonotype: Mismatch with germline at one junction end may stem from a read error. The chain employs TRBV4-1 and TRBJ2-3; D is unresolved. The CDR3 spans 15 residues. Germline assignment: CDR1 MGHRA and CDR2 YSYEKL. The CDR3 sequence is CTSSQSTLSTDTQYF. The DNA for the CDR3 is TGCACCAGCAGCCAATCTACCCTTAGCACAGATACGCAGTATTTT.